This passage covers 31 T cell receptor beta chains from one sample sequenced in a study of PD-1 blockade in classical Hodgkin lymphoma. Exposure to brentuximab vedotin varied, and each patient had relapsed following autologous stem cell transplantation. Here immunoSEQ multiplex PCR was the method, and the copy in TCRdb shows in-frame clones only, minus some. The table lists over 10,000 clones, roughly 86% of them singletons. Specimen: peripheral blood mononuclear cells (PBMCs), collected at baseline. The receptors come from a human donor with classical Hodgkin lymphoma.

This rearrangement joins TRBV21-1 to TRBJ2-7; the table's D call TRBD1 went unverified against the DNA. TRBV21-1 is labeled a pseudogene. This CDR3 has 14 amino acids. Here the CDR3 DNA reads TGTGCCAGCTGTCAAACACAGGGGGCCTACGAGCAGTACTTC. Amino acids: CASCQTQGAYEQYF.

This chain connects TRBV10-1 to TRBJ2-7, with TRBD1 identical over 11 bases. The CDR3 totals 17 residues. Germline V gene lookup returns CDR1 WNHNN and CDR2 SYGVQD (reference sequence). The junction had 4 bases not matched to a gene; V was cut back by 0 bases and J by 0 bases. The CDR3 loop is CASSESEGTGGSYEQYF. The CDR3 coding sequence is TGCGCCAGCAGTGAGTCGGAGGGGACAGGGGGCTCCTACGAGCAGTACTTC.

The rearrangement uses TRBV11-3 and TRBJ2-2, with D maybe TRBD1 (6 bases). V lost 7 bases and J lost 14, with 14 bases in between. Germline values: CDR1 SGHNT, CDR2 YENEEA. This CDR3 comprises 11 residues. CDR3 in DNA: TGTGCCAGCATGAGAGGACAGCGACTGTTTTTT. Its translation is CASMRGQRLFF.

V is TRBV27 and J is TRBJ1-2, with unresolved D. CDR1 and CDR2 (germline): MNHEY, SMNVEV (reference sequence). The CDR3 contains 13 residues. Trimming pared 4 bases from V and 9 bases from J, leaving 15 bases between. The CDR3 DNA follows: TGTGCCAGCAGTTCTGGACTGACGGAAAGCTACACCTTC. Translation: CASSSGLTESYTF.

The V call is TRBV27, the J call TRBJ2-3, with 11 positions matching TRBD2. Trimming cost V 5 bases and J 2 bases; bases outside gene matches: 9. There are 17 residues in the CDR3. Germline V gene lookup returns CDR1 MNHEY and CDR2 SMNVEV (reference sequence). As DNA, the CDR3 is TGTGCCAGCAGTAGGGTAGCGGGAGGGAAATACACAGATACGCAGTATTTT. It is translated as CASSRVAGGKYTDTQYF.

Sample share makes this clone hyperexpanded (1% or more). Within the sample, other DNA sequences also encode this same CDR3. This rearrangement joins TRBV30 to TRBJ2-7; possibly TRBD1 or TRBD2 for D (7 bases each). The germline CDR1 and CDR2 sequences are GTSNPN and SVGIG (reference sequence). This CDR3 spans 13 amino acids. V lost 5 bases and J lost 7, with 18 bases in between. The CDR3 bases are TGTGCCTGGGCTTATGACAGGGAGGGGGAGCAGTACTTC. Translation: CAWAYDREGEQYF. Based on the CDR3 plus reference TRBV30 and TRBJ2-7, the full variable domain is SQTIHQWPATLVQPVGSPLSLECTVEGTSNPNLYWYRQAAGRGLQLLFYSVGIGQISSEVPQNLSASRPQDRQFILSSKKLLLSDSGFYLCAWAYDREGEQYFGPGTRLTVT.

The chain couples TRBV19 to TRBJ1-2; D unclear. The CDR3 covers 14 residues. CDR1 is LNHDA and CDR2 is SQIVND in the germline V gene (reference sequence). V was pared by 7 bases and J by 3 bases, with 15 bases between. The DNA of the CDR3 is TGTGCCAGTACTGGAGTGGGTTCATACTATGGCTACACCTTC. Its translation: CASTGVGSYYGYTF.

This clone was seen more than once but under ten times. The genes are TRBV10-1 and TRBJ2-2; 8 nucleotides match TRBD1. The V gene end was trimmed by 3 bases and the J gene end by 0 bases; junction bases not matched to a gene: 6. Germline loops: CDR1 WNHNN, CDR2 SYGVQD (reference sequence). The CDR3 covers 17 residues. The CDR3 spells CASSDFVQGANTGELFF. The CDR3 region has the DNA TGCGCCAGCAGTGATTTTGTACAGGGGGCGAACACCGGGGAGCTGTTTTTT.

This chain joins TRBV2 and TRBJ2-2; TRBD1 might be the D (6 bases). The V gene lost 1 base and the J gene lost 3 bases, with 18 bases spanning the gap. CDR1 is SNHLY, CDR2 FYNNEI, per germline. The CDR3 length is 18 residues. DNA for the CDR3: TGTGCCAGCAGTGAAGGGAGTTCGTGGGCAGGGGACACCGGGGAGCTGTTTTTT. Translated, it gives CASSEGSSWAGDTGELFF.

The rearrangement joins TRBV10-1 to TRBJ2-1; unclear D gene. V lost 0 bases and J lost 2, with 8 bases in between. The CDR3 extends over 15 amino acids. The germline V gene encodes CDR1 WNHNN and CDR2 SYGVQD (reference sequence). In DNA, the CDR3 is TGCGCCAGCAGTGAGTCGGGGTCTCCCTACAATGAGCAGTTCTTC. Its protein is CASSESGSPYNEQFF.

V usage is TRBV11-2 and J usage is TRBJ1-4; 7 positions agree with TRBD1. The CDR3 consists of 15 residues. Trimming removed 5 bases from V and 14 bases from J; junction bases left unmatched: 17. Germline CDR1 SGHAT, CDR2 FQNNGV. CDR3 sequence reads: CASSPSQGGRFQLFF. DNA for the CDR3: TGTGCCAGCAGCCCGAGTCAGGGGGGTAGATTTCAGCTGTTTTTT.

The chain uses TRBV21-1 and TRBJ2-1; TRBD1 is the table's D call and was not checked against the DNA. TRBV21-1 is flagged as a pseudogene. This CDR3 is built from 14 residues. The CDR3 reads CASSTLGQYNEQFF. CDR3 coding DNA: TGTGCCAGCAGCACATTGGGACAGTACAATGAGCAGTTCTTC.

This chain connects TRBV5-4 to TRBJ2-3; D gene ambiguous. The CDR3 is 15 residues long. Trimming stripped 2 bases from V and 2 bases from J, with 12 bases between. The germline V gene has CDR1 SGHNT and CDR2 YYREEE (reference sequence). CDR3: CASSLYEFVTDTQYF. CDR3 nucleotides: TGTGCCAGCAGCTTATACGAATTCGTCACAGATACGCAGTATTTT.

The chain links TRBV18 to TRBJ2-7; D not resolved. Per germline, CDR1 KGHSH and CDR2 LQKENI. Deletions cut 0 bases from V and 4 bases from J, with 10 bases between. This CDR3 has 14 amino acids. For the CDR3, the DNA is TGTGCCAGCTCACCACCGGGCAGCCGATACGAGCAGTACTTC. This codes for CASSPPGSRYEQYF. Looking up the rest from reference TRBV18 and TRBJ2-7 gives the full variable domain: NAGVMQNPRHLVRRRGQEARLRCSPMKGHSHVYWYRQLPEEGLKFMVYLQKENIIDESGMPKERFSAEFPKEGPSILRIQQVVRGDSAAYFCASSPPGSRYEQYFGPGTRLTVT.

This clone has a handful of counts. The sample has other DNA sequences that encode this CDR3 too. The CDR3 is CASTAEGGYSNQPQHF. The CDR3 nucleotides are TGTGCCAGCACCGCGGAGGGGGGTTATAGCAATCAGCCCCAGCATTTT. The chain combines TRBV6-6 with TRBJ1-5, with D tentatively TRBD1 (6 bases). This CDR3 contains 16 residues. With 7 bases removed from V and 0 bases from J, the gap between germline ends came to 16 bases. Germline V lookup: CDR1 MNHNY, CDR2 SVGAGI (reference sequence).

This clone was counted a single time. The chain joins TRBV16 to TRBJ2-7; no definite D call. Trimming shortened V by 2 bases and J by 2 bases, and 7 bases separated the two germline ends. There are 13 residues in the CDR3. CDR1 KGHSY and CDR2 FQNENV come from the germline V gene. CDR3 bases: TGTGCCAGCAGCCAAGTCGACCCCTACGAGCAGTACTTC. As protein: CASSQVDPYEQYF.

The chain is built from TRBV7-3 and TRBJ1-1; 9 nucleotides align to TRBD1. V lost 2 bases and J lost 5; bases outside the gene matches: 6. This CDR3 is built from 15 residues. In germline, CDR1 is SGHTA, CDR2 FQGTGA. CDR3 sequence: CASSLGGQGLTEAFF. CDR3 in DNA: TGTGCCAGCAGCTTAGGGGGACAGGGACTGACTGAAGCTTTCTTT.

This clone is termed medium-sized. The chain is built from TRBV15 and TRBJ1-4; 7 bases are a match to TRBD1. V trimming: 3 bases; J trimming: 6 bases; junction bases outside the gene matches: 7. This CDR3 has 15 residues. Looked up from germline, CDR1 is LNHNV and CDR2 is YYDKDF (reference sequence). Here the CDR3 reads CATSRGGTEYEKLFF. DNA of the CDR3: TGTGCCACCAGCAGGGGAGGGACAGAATATGAAAAACTGTTTTTT.

CDR3 bases: TGTGCCAGCAAAGGGGGTTACAATGAGCAGTTCTTC. This sequence encodes CASKGGYNEQFF. J is TRBJ2-1 and V is TRBV28, with D tentatively TRBD1 (6 bases). Deletions cut 7 bases from V and 4 bases from J, with 8 bases between. Germline values: CDR1 MDHEN, CDR2 SYDVKM. The CDR3 extends over 12 amino acids.

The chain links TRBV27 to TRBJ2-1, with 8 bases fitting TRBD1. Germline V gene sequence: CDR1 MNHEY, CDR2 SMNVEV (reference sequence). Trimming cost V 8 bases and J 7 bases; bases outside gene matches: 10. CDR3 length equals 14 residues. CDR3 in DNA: TGTGCCAGCTCGACCAGGGGGCTTGGGAATGAGCAGTTCTTC. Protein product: CASSTRGLGNEQFF.

CDR3: CAWTGQGNSPLHF. In nucleotides, the CDR3 is TGTGCCTGGACGGGGCAGGGAAATTCACCCCTCCACTTT. The rearrangement links TRBV30 to TRBJ1-6; possibly TRBD1 for D (5 bases). This CDR3 contains 13 residues. V was trimmed by 4 bases and J by 7 bases, leaving 11 bases between them. Germline loops: CDR1 GTSNPN, CDR2 SVGIG (reference sequence).

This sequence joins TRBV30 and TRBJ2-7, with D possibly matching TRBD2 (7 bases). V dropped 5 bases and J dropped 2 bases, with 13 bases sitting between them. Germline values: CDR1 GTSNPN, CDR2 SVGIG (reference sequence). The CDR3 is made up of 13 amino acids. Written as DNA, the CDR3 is TGTGCCTGGGCGGGGGCGCAGACCTACGAGCAGTACTTC. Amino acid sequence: CAWAGAQTYEQYF.

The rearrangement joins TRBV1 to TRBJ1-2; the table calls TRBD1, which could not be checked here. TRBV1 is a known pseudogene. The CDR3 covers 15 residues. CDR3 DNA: TGCACCAGCAGCCCCTTAAATGGGCGAAACTATGGCTACACCTTC. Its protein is CTSSPLNGRNYGYTF.

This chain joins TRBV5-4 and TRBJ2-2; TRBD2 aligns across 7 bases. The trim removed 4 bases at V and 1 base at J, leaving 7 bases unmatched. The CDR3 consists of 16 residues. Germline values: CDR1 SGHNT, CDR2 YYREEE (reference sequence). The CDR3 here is CASSPWRGLNTGELFF. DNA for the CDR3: TGTGCCAGCAGCCCCTGGCGGGGGTTGAACACCGGGGAGCTGTTTTTT.

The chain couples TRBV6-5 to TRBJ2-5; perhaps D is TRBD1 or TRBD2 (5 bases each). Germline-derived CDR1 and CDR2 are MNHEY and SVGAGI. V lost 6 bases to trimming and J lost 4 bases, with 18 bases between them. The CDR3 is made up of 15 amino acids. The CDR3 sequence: CASSHRDGARETQYF. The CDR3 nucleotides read TGTGCCAGCAGCCACCGGGACGGGGCACGAGAGACCCAGTACTTC.

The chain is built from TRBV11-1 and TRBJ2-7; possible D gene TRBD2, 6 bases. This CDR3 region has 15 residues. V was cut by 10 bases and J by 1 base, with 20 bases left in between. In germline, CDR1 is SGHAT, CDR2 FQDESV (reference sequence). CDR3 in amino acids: CATEDLGTGSYEQYF. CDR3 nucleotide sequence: TGTGCCACGGAGGACCTCGGGACTGGTTCCTACGAGCAGTACTTC.

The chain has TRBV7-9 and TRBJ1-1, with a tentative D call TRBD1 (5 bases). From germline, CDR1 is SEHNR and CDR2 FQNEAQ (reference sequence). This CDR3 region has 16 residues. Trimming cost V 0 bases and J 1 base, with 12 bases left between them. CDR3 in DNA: TGTGCCAGCAGCTTAGCACGGGCCGGGGGGAACACTGAAGCTTTCTTT. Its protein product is CASSLARAGGNTEAFF.

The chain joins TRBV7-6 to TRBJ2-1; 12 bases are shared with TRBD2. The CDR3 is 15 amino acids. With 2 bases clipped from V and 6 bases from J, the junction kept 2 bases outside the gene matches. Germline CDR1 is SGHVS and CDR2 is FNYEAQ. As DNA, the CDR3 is TGTGCCAGCAGCTTACGGGGACTAGCGGGCAATGAGCAGTTCTTC. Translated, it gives CASSLRGLAGNEQFF. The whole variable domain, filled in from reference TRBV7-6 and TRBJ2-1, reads GAGVSQSPRYKVTKRGQDVALRCDPISGHVSLYWYRQALGQGPEFLTYFNYEAQQDKSGLPNDRFSAERPEGSISTLTIQRTEQRDSAMYRCASSLRGLAGNEQFFGPGTRLTVL.

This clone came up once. The CDR3 DNA reads TGCGCCAGCAGCTACGCCGCAGAGACCCAGTACTTC. Amino acids: CASSYAAETQYF. The chain recombines TRBV5-1 with TRBJ2-5; D call uncertain. The V gene's germline CDR1 is SGHRS and CDR2 YFSETQ. The CDR3 is made up of 12 amino acids. Trimming left V 3 bases short and J 4 bases short, with 7 bases between. Drawing the rest from reference TRBV5-1 and TRBJ2-5, the complete variable domain is KAGVTQTPRYLIKTRGQQVTLSCSPISGHRSVSWYQQTPGQGLQFLFEYFSETQRNKGNFPGRFSGRQFSNSRSEMNVSTLELGDSALYLCASSYAAETQYFGPGTRLLVL.

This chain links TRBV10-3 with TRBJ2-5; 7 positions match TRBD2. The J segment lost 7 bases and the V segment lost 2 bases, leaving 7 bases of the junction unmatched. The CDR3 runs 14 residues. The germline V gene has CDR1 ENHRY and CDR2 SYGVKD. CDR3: CAISEPRASGTQYF. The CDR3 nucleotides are TGTGCCATCAGTGAGCCGCGGGCTAGCGGGACCCAGTACTTC.

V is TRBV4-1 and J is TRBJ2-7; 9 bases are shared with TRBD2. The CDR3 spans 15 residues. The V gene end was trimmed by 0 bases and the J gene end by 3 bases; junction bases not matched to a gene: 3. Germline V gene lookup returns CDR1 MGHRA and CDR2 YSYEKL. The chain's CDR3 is CASSQEGAGGYEQYF. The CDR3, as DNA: TGCGCCAGCAGCCAAGAAGGAGCGGGAGGCTACGAGCAGTACTTC.